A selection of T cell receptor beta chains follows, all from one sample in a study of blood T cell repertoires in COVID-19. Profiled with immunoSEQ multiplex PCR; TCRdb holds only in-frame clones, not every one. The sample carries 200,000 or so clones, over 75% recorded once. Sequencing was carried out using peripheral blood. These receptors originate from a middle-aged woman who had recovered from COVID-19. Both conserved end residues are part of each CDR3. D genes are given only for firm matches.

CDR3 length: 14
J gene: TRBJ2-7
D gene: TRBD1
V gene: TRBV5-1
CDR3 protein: CASSGSGGSYEQYF

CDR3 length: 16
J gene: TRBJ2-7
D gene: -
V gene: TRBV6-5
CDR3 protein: CASSYERAGGSYEQYF

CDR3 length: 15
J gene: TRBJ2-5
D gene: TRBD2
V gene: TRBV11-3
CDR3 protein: CASSMGTSGMETQYF

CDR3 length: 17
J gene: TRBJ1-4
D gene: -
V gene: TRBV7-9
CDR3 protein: CASSSLWTDATNEKLFF

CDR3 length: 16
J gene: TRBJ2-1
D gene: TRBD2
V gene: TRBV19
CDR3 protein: CASSSQAGGVYNEQFF

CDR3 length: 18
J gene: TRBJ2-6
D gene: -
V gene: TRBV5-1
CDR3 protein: CASSSMVVVESGANVLTF

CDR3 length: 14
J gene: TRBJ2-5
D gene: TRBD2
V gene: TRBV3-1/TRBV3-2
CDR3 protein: CASSQASSGGIKYF

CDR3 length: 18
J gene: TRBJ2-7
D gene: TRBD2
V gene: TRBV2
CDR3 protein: CASSESIGPAGDSYEQYF

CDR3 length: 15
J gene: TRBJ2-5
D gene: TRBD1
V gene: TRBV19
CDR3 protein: CASSISRDRVETQYF

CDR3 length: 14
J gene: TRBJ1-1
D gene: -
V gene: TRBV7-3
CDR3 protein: CASSLLGLNTEAFF